The present entry profiles one T cell receptor (beta chain) with its context. The data were taken from a study of technical replicates of blood from a handful of donors. Some clones are missing from TCRdb's copy, which holds only in-frame ones; the method was immunoSEQ multiplex PCR. The top ten clones hold approximately 0.4% of a sample with about 70,000 clones, 85% to 95% of them seen once. The V and J ends lost 2 bases and 1 base respectively, with 8 bases between them. Germline assignment: CDR1 GTSNPN and CDR2 SVGIG (reference sequence). There are 13 residues in the CDR3. The gene calls are TRBV30 and TRBJ1-1; D might be TRBD1 (6 bases). This TCR came from a human donor in good health. The sequencing input was T cells isolated from PBMCs. In nucleotides, the CDR3 is TGTGCCTGGAGTACAGGGCCGAACACTGAAGCTTTCTTT. Protein product: CAWSTGPNTEAFF. The full variable domain, completed using reference TRBV30 and TRBJ1-1, is SQTIHQWPATLVQPVGSPLSLECTVEGTSNPNLYWYRQAAGRGLQLLFYSVGIGQISSEVPQNLSASRPQDRQFILSSKKLLLSDSGFYLCAWSTGPNTEAFFGQGTRLTVV.